This TCR beta chain was retrieved from a study of memory CD8 T cells in hepatitis C reinfection (dated by TCRdb to about 2017). Notes on the research overall: Of the five donors, three spontaneously resolved two consecutive HCV infections, and two cleared a primary infection but developed chronic infection after reinfection. HCV reinfection was defined as a positive HCV RNA test following two negative tests taken at least 60 days apart. Pre-reinfection samples were taken from 55 to 20 weeks before reinfection was detected. The TCR beta repertoire of virus-specific CD8 T cells was tracked longitudinally in about 5 donors across an HCV reinfection episode. Between about 2009 and 2013, 4 to 6 reinfection cases that had stored pre-reinfection samples were identified. In the reinfection study, participants who had resolved a prior HCV infection were followed every 3 months.

V is clipped by 2 bases and J by 0 bases, and the sequence between their germline boundaries is 5 bases long. Including cysteine and phenylalanine, the CDR3 has 13 amino acids. The only DNA kept is the CDR3, 39 bases in frame from the first base. The germline V gene supplies CDR1 MDHEN and CDR2 SYDVKM. Libraries were built with the immunoSEQ multiplex PCR assay. Genomic DNA was extracted from sorted cells, and the TCR beta V, D and J regions were sequenced by Adaptive Biotechnologies' automated high-throughput method. A two-step, bias-controlled multiplex PCR was used to amplify CDR3 regions. An Illumina instrument was used to sequence the amplified TCR beta libraries. As for the authors' bioinformatics: Demultiplexed reads were processed to reduce amplification and sequencing bias, and CDR3 sequences were assigned to gene families using the IMGT database. ImmunoSEQ software version 2.0 was used to analyze repertoire data. Out-of-frame sequences and sequences containing stop codons in the CDR3 were removed from the clonotype lists. Clonotypes with a frequency below 0.01% were excluded because such low-frequency clonotypes corresponded to less than one cell. To get richness, observed richness was divided by input cell number, while evenness came from dividing Shannon entropy by log observed richness. Repertoire diversity and the similarity between time points were measured using Simpson diversity and Morisita-Horn overlap indices. Each clonotype was placed into one of four groups: dominant (>1%), sub-dominant (0.5-0.99%), low abundance (0.1-0.49%) or lowest abundance (<0.1%). For the germline index, total nucleotide additions were subtracted from total CDR3 length, and that difference was then divided by total CDR3 length. TCRdb carries this immuneACCESS record with in-frame sequences only. Its versions omit some clonotypes, under half of them owing to an unresolved V gene in the studies checked, with the rest unexplained. Clone size and the V and J calls come from that table; the DNA yielded D and trimming. The sample table records approximately 52,000 clones; 85% to 90% of these occur just once. The top ten clones comprise roughly 0.99% of the sample.

A note on this clone: Its target antigen remains unknown. It has no much larger one-base neighbor in the sample; base qualities were not kept.

Broader findings and caveats from the paper: Because the study included only a few donors, definitive conclusions about public clonotypes linked to secondary clearance could not be reached.

The sample's time point label, decoded: pre-reinfection, 55 to 20 weeks before reinfection detection. Sorted cells were sequenced directly ex vivo, without in vitro expansion prior to TCR sequencing. The donors, who were people who inject drugs, were enrolled in the Montreal Acute Hepatitis C Cohort Study (HEPCO) in Canada. Total naive CD8 T cells, sorted as viable CD3+ CD8+ CD45RO-, came from two donors at all three reinfection time points as controls. Before sorting, cryopreserved peripheral blood mononuclear cells were thawed and CD8 T cells were purified from those thawed cells. CD8 T cells were enriched by negative selection with the MACS CD8+ T cell Isolation Kit. Cells were sorted on a BD FACSAria II sorter using FACSDiva software, and FlowJo was used for data analysis.

This sequence uses TRBV28 and TRBJ2-7; tentative D gene TRBD2, with 5 bases matching. The sequenced sample consisted of naive CD8+ T cells sorted from blood. Interpreted using the paper, the cell subset or site label stands for: total naive CD8+CD45RO- T cells. This clonotype originated in a man younger than 30 with hepatitis C virus infection. The DNA reads as follows: TGTGCCAGCAGTTTAGGGAGCTCCTACGAGCAGTACTTC. This sequence encodes CASSLGSSYEQYF.